This T cell receptor (beta chain) was recovered during a study of cytomegalovirus exposure and HLA in healthy donors. In its sample, this clone was seen a few times. Its target is not known. The CDR3 length is 13 residues. V dropped 5 bases and J dropped 7 bases, with 15 bases sitting between them. CDR1 MNHNS and CDR2 SASEGT come from the germline V gene. Study observations and caveats: The study labeled more than 150 TCR beta chains cytomegalovirus-associated.

Sequencing used immunoSEQ multiplex PCR; TCRdb keeps in-frame clones, though not all of them. The sample has about 160,000 clones, 85% seen once; the top ten hold 2% to 2.5%. Sequenced input: PBMCs. This rearrangement joins TRBV6-1 to TRBJ2-7; D might be TRBD1 (6 bases). The TCR was taken from a man aged 30 to 45 in good health and CMV-seropositive. CDR3 in DNA: TGTGCCAGCAGTCGGACAGCCTGGGTGGAGCAGTACTTC. Residues: CASSRTAWVEQYF.